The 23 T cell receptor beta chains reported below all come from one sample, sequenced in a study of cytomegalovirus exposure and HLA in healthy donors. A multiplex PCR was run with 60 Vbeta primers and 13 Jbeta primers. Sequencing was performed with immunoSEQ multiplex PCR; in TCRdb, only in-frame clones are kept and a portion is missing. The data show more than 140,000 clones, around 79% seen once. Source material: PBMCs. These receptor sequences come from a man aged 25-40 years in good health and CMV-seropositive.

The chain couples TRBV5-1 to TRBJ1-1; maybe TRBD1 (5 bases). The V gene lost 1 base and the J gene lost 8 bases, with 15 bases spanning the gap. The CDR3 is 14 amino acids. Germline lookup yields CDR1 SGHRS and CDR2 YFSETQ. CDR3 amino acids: CASSLLGGGLEAFF. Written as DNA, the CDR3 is TGCGCCAGCAGCTTGTTGGGGGGGGGACTGGAAGCTTTCTTT.

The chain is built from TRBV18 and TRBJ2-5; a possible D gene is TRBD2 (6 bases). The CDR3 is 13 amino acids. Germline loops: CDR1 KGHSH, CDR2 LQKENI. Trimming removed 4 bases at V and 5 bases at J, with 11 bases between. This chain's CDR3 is CASSRLAVETQYF. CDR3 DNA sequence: TGTGCCAGCTCACGATTAGCGGTTGAGACCCAGTACTTC.

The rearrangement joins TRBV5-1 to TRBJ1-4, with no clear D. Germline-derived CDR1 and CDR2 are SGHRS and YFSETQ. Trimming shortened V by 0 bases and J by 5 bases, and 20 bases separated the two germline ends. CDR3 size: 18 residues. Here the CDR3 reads CASSLAPGGSIDNEKLFF. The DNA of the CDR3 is TGCGCCAGCAGCTTGGCCCCGGGAGGGTCCATAGACAATGAAAAACTGTTTTTT.

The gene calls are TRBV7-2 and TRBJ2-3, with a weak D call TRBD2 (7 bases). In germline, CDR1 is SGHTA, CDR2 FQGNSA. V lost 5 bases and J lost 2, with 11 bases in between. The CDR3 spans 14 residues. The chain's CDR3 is CASSTGGNTDTQYF. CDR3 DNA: TGTGCCAGCAGCACGGGGGGCAACACAGATACGCAGTATTTT.

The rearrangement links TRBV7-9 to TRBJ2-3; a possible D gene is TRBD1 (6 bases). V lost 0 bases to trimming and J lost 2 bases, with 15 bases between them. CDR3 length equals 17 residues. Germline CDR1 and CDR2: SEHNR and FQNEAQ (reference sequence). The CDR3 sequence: CASSLASTGLITDTQYF. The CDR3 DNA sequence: TGTGCCAGCAGCTTAGCCTCGACAGGTCTGATCACAGATACGCAGTATTTT.

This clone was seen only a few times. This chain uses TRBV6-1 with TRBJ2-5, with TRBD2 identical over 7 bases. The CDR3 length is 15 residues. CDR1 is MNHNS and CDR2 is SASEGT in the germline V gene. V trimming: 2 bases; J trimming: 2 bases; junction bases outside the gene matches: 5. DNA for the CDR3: TGTGCCAGCAGTGAACAGGTCGGGGGGCAAGAGACCCAGTACTTC. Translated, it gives CASSEQVGGQETQYF.

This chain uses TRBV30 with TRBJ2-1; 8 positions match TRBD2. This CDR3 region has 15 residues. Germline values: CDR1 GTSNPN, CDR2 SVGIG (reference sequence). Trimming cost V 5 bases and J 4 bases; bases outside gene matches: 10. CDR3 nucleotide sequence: TGTGCCTGGGCGATAGCGGGAACTAAATACAATGAGCAGTTCTTC. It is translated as CAWAIAGTKYNEQFF.

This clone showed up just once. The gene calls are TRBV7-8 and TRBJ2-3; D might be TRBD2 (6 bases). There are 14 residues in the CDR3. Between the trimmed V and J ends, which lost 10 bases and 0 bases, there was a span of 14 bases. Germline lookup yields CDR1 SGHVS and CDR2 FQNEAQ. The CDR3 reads CATERGSSTDTQYF. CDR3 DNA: TGTGCCACCGAACGGGGGTCTAGCACAGATACGCAGTATTTT.

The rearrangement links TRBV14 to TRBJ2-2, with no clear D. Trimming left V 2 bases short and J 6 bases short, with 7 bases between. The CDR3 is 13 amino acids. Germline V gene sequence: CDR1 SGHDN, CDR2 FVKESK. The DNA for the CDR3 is TGTGCCAGCAGCCAAAACATGGCCGGGGAGCTGTTTTTT. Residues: CASSQNMAGELFF.

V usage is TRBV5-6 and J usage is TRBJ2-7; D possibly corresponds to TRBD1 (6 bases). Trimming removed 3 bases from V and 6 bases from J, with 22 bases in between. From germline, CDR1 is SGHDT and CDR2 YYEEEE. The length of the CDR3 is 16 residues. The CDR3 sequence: CASSSSRQGSIAEQYF. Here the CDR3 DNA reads TGTGCCAGCAGCTCCTCCCGGCAGGGGAGTATTGCCGAGCAGTACTTC.

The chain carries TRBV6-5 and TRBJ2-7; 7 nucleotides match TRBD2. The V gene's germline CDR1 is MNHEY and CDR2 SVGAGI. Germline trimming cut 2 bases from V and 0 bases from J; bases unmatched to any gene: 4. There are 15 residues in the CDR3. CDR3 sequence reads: CASSYQRGSSYEQYF. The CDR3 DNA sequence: TGTGCCAGCAGTTACCAGCGCGGGAGCTCCTACGAGCAGTACTTC.

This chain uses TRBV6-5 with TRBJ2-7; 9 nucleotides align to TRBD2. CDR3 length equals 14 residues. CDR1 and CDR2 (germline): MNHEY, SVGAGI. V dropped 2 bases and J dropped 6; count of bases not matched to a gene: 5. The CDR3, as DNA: TGTGCCAGCAGTTACGTTGCGGGGGGGCGCGAGCAGTACTTC. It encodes CASSYVAGGREQYF.

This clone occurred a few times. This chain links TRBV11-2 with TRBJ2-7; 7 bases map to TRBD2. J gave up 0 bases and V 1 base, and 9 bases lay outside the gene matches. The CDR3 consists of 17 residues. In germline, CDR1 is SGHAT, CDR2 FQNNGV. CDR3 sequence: CASSLGAGGVSSYEQYF. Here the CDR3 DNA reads TGTGCCAGCAGCTTAGGGGCTGGGGGGGTTTCCTCCTACGAGCAGTACTTC.

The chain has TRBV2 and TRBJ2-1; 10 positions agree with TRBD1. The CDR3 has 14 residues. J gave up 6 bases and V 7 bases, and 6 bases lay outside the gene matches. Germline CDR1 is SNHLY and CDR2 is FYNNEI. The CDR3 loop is CASTRDRGGNEQFF. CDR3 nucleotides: TGTGCCAGCACTAGGGACAGGGGCGGCAATGAGCAGTTCTTC.

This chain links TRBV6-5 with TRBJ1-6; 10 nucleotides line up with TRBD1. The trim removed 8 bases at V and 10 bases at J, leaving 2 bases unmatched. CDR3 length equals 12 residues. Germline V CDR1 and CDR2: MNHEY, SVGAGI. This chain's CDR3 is CASGQGGSPLHF. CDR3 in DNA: TGTGCCAGCGGACAGGGGGGATCACCCCTCCACTTT.

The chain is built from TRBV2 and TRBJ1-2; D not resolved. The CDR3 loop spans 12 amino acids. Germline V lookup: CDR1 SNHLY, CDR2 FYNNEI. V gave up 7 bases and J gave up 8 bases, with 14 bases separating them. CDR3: CASTTVDWGYTF. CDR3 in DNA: TGTGCCAGCACAACGGTTGATTGGGGCTACACCTTC. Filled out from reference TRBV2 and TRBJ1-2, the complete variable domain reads EPEVTQTPSHQVTQMGQEVILRCVPISNHLYFYWYRQILGQKVEFLVSFYNNEISEKSEIFDDQFSVERPDGSNFTLKIRSTKLEDSAMYFCASTTVDWGYTFGSGTRLTVV.

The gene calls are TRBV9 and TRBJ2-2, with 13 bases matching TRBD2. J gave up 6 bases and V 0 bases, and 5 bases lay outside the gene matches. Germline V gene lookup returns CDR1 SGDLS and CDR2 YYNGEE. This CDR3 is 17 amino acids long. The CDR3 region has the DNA TGTGCCAGCAGCGTAGGTGGAACTAGCGGGAGGGCCGGGGAGCTGTTTTTT. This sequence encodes CASSVGGTSGRAGELFF.

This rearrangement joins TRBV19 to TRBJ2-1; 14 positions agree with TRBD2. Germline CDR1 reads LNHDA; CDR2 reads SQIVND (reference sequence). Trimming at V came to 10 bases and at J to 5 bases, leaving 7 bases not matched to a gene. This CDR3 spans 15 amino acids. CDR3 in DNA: TGTGCCACCATGAGACTAGCGGGAGGGGACAATGAGCAGTTCTTC. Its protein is CATMRLAGGDNEQFF.

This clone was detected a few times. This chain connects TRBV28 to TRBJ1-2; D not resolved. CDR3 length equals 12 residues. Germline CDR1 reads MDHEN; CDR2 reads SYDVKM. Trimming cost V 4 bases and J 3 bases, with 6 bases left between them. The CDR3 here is CASSSTDYGYTF. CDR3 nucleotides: TGTGCCAGCAGTTCTACCGACTATGGCTACACCTTC.

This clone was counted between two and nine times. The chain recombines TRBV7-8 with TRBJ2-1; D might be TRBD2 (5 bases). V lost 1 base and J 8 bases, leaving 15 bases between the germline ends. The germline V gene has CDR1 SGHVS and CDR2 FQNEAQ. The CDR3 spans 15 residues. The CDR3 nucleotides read TGTGCCAGCAGCTTAGTTCAAGGGAGATACTATGAGCAGTTCTTC. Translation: CASSLVQGRYYEQFF.

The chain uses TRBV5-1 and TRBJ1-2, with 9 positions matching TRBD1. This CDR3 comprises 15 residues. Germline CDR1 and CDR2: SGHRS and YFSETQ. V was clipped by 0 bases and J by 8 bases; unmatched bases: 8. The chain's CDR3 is CASSLAGQGTLGYTF. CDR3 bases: TGCGCCAGCAGCTTGGCGGGACAGGGTACCTTAGGCTACACCTTC.

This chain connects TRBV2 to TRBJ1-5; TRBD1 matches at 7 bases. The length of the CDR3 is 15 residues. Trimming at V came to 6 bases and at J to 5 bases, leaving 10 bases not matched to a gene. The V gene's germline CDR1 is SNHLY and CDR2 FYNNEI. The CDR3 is CASREQGLLDQPQHF. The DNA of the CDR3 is TGTGCCAGCAGGGAACAGGGGTTGCTTGATCAGCCCCAGCATTTT.

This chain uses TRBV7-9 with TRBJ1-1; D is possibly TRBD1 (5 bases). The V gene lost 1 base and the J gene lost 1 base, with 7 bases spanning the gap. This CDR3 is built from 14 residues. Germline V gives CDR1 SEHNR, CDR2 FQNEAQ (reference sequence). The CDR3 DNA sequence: TGTGCCAGCAGCTTAGGTCAGGGGAACACTGAAGCTTTCTTT. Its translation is CASSLGQGNTEAFF.